Listed here are 8 T cell receptor beta chains from one sample, sequenced in a study of blood T cell repertoires in COVID-19. Clones were read by immunoSEQ multiplex PCR, and TCRdb kept only the in-frame ones, dropping some. The table shows around 320,000 clones, with around 89% occurring only once. Sequencing used PBMCs or T cells enriched from blood (not recorded which). The receptors derive from a woman under 30 with acute COVID-19.

This chain uses TRBV28 with TRBJ1-5; D is unresolved. Trimming left V 6 bases short and J 7 bases short, with 13 bases between. The CDR3 length is 13 residues. From germline, CDR1 is MDHEN and CDR2 SYDVKM. CDR3 region: CASRTMNLQPQHF. CDR3 in DNA: TGTGCCAGCAGGACTATGAATCTCCAGCCCCAGCATTTT. The entire variable domain, with the rest obtained from reference TRBV28 and TRBJ1-5, is as follows: DVKVTQSSRYLVKRTGEKVFLECVQDMDHENMFWYRQDPGLGLRLIYFSYDVKMKEKGDIPEGYSVSREKKERFSLILESASTNQTSMYLCASRTMNLQPQHFGDGTRLSIL.

This chain joins TRBV5-4 and TRBJ1-2, with 9 bases lining up with TRBD1. The V and J ends lost 5 bases and 6 bases, in that order; junction bases with no gene match: 8. Looked up from germline, CDR1 is SGHNT and CDR2 is YYREEE (reference sequence). The length of the CDR3 is 14 residues. This chain's CDR3 is CASRYRTGVDGYTF. As DNA, the CDR3 is TGTGCCAGCAGATATAGGACAGGGGTCGATGGCTACACCTTC.

This clone has just a few counts. This chain connects TRBV30 to TRBJ1-2; 9 bases fit TRBD1. V trimming: 3 bases; J trimming: 6 bases; junction bases outside the gene matches: 2. This CDR3 is 12 amino acids long. Germline CDR1 reads GTSNPN; CDR2 reads SVGIG (reference sequence). As DNA, the CDR3 is TGTGCCTGGAGACAGGGGGCCCATGGCTACACCTTC. Residues: CAWRQGAHGYTF.

The V call is TRBV18, the J call TRBJ1-1, with 7 positions matching TRBD1. V was clipped by 5 bases and J by 3 bases; unmatched bases: 6. This CDR3 is built from 14 residues. Germline V gene lookup returns CDR1 KGHSH and CDR2 LQKENI. The CDR3 is CASSTTQGDTEAFF. Here the CDR3 DNA reads TGTGCCAGCTCAACTACTCAGGGGGACACTGAAGCTTTCTTT.

This chain connects TRBV28 to TRBJ1-1; TRBD1 aligns across 10 bases. This CDR3 comprises 15 residues. J lost 5 bases, V lost 3 bases, and 6 bases had no gene match. Germline-derived CDR1 and CDR2 are MDHEN and SYDVKM. The CDR3 protein is CASSLGTGVKTEAFF. The CDR3 region has the DNA TGTGCCAGCAGTTTGGGGACAGGGGTAAAGACTGAAGCTTTCTTT.

This chain connects TRBV24-1 to TRBJ2-6, with D tentatively TRBD1 (5 bases). V was shortened by 2 bases and J by 1 base, with 5 bases between the two germline ends. CDR3 length: 15 amino acids. In germline, CDR1 is KGHDR, CDR2 SFDVKD. This CDR3 reads CATSDSGSGANVLTF. In DNA form, the CDR3 reads TGTGCCACCAGTGATTCAGGGTCTGGGGCCAACGTCCTGACTTTC.

V usage is TRBV3-1 (or the pseudogene TRBV3-2) and J usage is TRBJ1-2; 9 nucleotides line up with TRBD1. Unmatched junction bases numbered 13, after V lost 1 base and J lost 7 bases. Germline V gives CDR1 LGHDT, CDR2 YNNKEL (reference sequence). The length of the CDR3 is 17 residues. Here the CDR3 reads CASSQGTSGTGPSGYTF. CDR3 sequence (DNA): TGTGCCAGCAGCCAAGGGACTTCCGGGACAGGGCCCTCTGGCTACACCTTC.

The chain is built from TRBV6-1 and TRBJ1-2, with TRBD1 identical over 9 bases. CDR3 size: 14 residues. Germline loops: CDR1 MNHNS, CDR2 SASEGT. After removal of 3 bases from V and 8 bases from J, the junction contained 7 bases not matched to a gene. The CDR3 sequence is CASSEGPDRGGYTF. DNA for the CDR3: TGTGCCAGCAGTGAGGGGCCGGACAGGGGCGGCTACACCTTC.